The source of this T cell receptor (beta chain) is a study of blood T cell repertoires in COVID-19. On the study more broadly: The samples span acute and convalescent COVID-19 from the United States, Italy and Spain. Sample material is recorded as cDNA or gDNA derived from T cells, B-cell-depleted T cells, or PBMCs.

Per the germline V gene, CDR1 is MRHNA and CDR2 is SNTAGT. Deletions cut 2 bases from V and 2 bases from J, with 11 bases between. This CDR3 contains 15 residues. Source study methods: How many nucleated cells were present was estimated from reference gene primer amplification. Clones were sequenced by immunoSEQ multiplex PCR, and TCRdb holds only the in-frame ones, with some missing. That table furnishes V, J and clone size, whereas the DNA furnished D and trimming. The data contain 60,000 to 70,000 clones, roughly 71% of them singletons. The sequence was obtained from a woman older than 75 with acute or convalescent COVID-19. What was sequenced was peripheral blood. V is TRBV6-4 and J is TRBJ2-3; tentatively, D is TRBD2 (6 bases). CDR3 DNA: TGTGCCAGCAGTGACGGCGGGACTCACACAGATACGCAGTATTTT. This gives the protein CASSDGGTHTDTQYF.